A selection of T cell receptor beta chains follows, all from one sample in a study of OX40 agonist ivuxolimab in advanced cancers. Sequencing was performed with immunoSEQ multiplex PCR; in TCRdb, only in-frame clones are kept and a portion is missing. The table includes about 62,000 clones, 85% detected once. The material sequenced was CD4+ or CD8+ T cells sorted from blood, taken in a trial of the OX40 agonist ivuxolimab. The receptors stem from an adult with an advanced solid tumor such as melanoma, head and neck, liver or kidney cancer. The CDR3 runs from the conserved cysteine through the conserved F or W. A D gene is named only where the DNA matches it firmly. Only some rows state a clone size, as once, few, many or a class for expanded clones.

V: TRBV18; D: .; size: .; J: TRBJ2-3; DNA: TGTGCCAGCTCACCACCGGGCAGAAAATCCACAGATACGCAGTATTTT; CDR3: CASSPPGRKSTDTQYF
V: TRBV11-2; D: .; size: .; J: TRBJ2-3; DNA: TGTGCCAGCAGCCTCCTACAGGGATTGGCAGATACGCAGTATTTT; CDR3: CASSLLQGLADTQYF
V: TRBV28; D: .; size: once; J: TRBJ2-7; DNA: TGTGCCAGCACCACCCTAACTAAGGGCGAGCAGTACTTC; CDR3: CASTTLTKGEQYF
V: TRBV11-2; D: TRBD1; size: .; J: TRBJ2-4; DNA: TGTGCCAGCAGCTGGGGGGACAGGGGTTACATTCAGTACTTC; CDR3: CASSWGDRGYIQYF
V: TRBV27; D: .; size: few; J: TRBJ1-6; DNA: TGTGCCAGCAGTTTTTCCGATAATTCACCCCTCCACTTT; CDR3: CASSFSDNSPLHF
V: TRBV7-8; D: TRBD1; size: .; J: TRBJ2-3; DNA: TGTGCCAGCAGCTTAGAACCCTCGACAGGGTCGGCGACAGATACGCAGTATTTT; CDR3: CASSLEPSTGSATDTQYF
V: TRBV6-5; D: .; size: .; J: TRBJ1-4; DNA: TGTGCCAGCAGTACTGTAGAGGGAGAAAAACTGTTTTTT; CDR3: CASSTVEGEKLFF
V: TRBV10-3; D: .; size: .; J: TRBJ2-3; DNA: TGTGCCATCAGTGAGCAGGGATACACAGATACGCAGTATTTT; CDR3: CAISEQGYTDTQYF
V: TRBV27; D: TRBD2; size: .; J: TRBJ2-1; DNA: TGTGCCAGCAGTCTCCCCTTAGCGGGATTTTATGAGCAGTTCTTC; CDR3: CASSLPLAGFYEQFF
V: TRBV28; D: TRBD2; size: .; J: TRBJ2-7; DNA: TGTGCCAGCAGTTTAGCCCCGGGACTAGCGACCTACGAGCAGTACTTC; CDR3: CASSLAPGLATYEQYF
V: TRBV6-1; D: .; size: .; J: TRBJ2-5; DNA: TGTGCCAGCAGCATGTCAGAAGAGACCCAGTACTTC; CDR3: CASSMSEETQYF
V: TRBV5-5; D: .; size: .; J: TRBJ1-6; DNA: TGTGCCAGCAGCTTAGGGACCGCCTTAAATTCACCCCTCCACTTT; CDR3: CASSLGTALNSPLHF
V: TRBV28; D: .; size: .; J: TRBJ2-2; DNA: TGTGCCAGCAGCCCAGGGGCAATGAACACCGGGGAGCTGTTTTTT; CDR3: CASSPGAMNTGELFF
V: TRBV27; D: TRBD1; size: .; J: TRBJ2-7; DNA: TGTGCCAGCACCCGAGGCGCAGGGGGCAACTACGAGCAGTACTTC; CDR3: CASTRGAGGNYEQYF
V: TRBV28; D: .; size: .; J: TRBJ1-2; DNA: TGTGCCAGCAGTTTCCGGCTAAACTATGGCTACACCTTC; CDR3: CASSFRLNYGYTF
V: TRBV30; D: TRBD1; size: .; J: TRBJ1-2; DNA: TGTGCCTGGAGGTCCTCACAGGGGGACGGCTACACCTTC; CDR3: CAWRSSQGDGYTF
V: TRBV6-1; D: .; size: .; J: TRBJ2-4; DNA: TGTGCCAGCAGCGGGACCGACCTAGCCAAAAACATTCAGTACTTC; CDR3: CASSGTDLAKNIQYF
V: TRBV28; D: TRBD1; size: .; J: TRBJ1-2; DNA: TGTGCCAGCAGTCCAGCAGGGACAGGGGGGTTTGGCTACACCTTC; CDR3: CASSPAGTGGFGYTF
V: TRBV10-1; D: .; size: .; J: TRBJ2-2; DNA: TGCGCCAACCCACTCGACCGGGGGACCACCGGGGAGCTGTTTTTT; CDR3: CANPLDRGTTGELFF
V: TRBV6-6; D: .; size: .; J: TRBJ1-1; DNA: TGTGCCAGCAGTTACTTAGCAGAGAACACTGAAGCTTTCTTT; CDR3: CASSYLAENTEAFF
V: TRBV6-5; D: TRBD1; size: once; J: TRBJ2-7; DNA: TGTGCCAGCAGTTATCCCGGGACAGGAGAATACGAGCAGTACTTC; CDR3: CASSYPGTGEYEQYF
V: TRBV10-1; D: .; size: few; J: TRBJ1-5; DNA: TGCGCCAGCAGCCGGATGAGCCAGCATTTT; CDR3: CASSRMSQHF
V: TRBV19; D: .; size: .; J: TRBJ1-1; DNA: TGTGCCAGTAGTACGTACCAGGGCACTGAAGCTTTCTTT; CDR3: CASSTYQGTEAFF
V: TRBV5-1; D: .; size: .; J: TRBJ1-1; DNA: TGCGCCAGCAGCTTGGGTGGGCAGGGGAACACTGAAGCTTTCTTT; CDR3: CASSLGGQGNTEAFF
V: TRBV5-8; D: .; size: .; J: TRBJ1-3; DNA: TGTGCCAGCAGTCGGGACCCAGGAAACACCATATATTTT; CDR3: CASSRDPGNTIYF
V: TRBV11-2; D: .; size: .; J: TRBJ2-1; DNA: TGTGCCAGCAGCGCGGGACAGTCCTCCTACAATGAGCAGTTCTTC; CDR3: CASSAGQSSYNEQFF
V: TRBV19; D: .; size: .; J: TRBJ2-1; DNA: TGTGCCAGTAGTCAATGGGACACACGACGCTCCTACAATGAGCAGTTCTTC; CDR3: CASSQWDTRRSYNEQFF
V: TRBV7-2; D: .; size: .; J: TRBJ1-1; DNA: TGTGCCAGCAGCTTAGCCGCGGTTTCTGAAGCTTTCTTT; CDR3: CASSLAAVSEAFF
V: TRBV7-3; D: TRBD1; size: .; J: TRBJ2-5; DNA: TGTGCCAGCAGCGACAGGGGGCGGGAGACCCAGTACTTC; CDR3: CASSDRGRETQYF
V: TRBV7-3; D: .; size: .; J: TRBJ2-5; DNA: TGTGCCAGCAGCAAAGGCGGGGTTGCGGAGACCCAGTACTTC; CDR3: CASSKGGVAETQYF
V: TRBV4-1; D: .; size: medium-sized; J: TRBJ1-2; DNA: TGCGCCAGCAGCCGGCCGCCATACCCTAATGGCTACACCTTC; CDR3: CASSRPPYPNGYTF
V: TRBV2; D: TRBD1; size: .; J: TRBJ2-2; DNA: TGTGCCAGCAGTGGGGACAGAAACACCGGGGAGCTGTTTTTT; CDR3: CASSGDRNTGELFF
V: TRBV15; D: .; size: .; J: TRBJ2-3; DNA: TGTGCCACCAGCTCCGCCTACAGGCGCACAGATACGCAGTATTTT; CDR3: CATSSAYRRTDTQYF
V: TRBV6-5; D: .; size: .; J: TRBJ1-1; DNA: TGTGCCAGCAGTTACTCGGGTGCGGGGGGGCCAGCTTTCTTT; CDR3: CASSYSGAGGPAFF